This TCR beta chain was found in a study of molecular identifiers for immune sequencing clone quantification. The germline gives CDR1 MNHEY, CDR2 SVGAGI. Deletions cut 7 bases from V and 5 bases from J, with 21 bases between. CDR3 length equals 15 residues. Bulk TCR library preparation followed previously described methods with listed TCR primers. A single record per CDR3 protein comes from TCRdb applying MiXCR to the PCR reads. The data show around 470,000 distinct CDR3 sequences, with about 20% seen just once and approximately 0.8% held by the top ten. Sorted cell numbers of about 20,000 to 1,000,000, with 10%, 30% or 50% RNA, served as input for naive CD8 libraries.

The V call is TRBV6-5, the J call TRBJ2-7; D is ambiguous. Sequenced input: naive CD8+ T cells from blood, with Jurkat cell RNA spiked in. The subset: FACS-sorted CD8+CD4-CCR7+CD45RA+ naive T cells. This receptor was taken from a human donor in good health. Some libraries in this study had Jurkat cell RNA spiked in. CDR3 loop: CASNPREVFRHEQYF. The CDR3 DNA sequence: TGTGCCAGCAACCCCCGAGAGGTATTCAGGCACGAGCAGTACTTC.